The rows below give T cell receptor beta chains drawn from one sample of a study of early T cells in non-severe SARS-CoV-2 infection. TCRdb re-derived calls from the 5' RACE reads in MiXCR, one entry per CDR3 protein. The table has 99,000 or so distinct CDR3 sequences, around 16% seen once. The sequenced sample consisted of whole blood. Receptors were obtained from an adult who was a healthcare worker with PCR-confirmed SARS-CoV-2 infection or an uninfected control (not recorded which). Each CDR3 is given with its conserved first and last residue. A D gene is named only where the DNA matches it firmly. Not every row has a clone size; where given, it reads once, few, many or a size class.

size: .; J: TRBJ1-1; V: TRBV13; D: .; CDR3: CASSLRGRNTEAFF
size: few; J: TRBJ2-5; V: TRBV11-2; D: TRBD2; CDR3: CASSFTSGGVETQYF
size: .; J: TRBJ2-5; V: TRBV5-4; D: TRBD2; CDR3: CASSSGLAGQETQYF
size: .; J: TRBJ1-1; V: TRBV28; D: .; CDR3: CASRYPQGHTEAFF
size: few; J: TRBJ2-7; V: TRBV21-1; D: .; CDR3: CASSKGRDSHYEQYF
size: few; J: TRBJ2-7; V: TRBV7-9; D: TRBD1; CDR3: CASSLPGQGAGEQYF
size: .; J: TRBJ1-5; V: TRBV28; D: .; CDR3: CASSFGQPQHF
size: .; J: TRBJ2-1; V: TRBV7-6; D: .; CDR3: CASSPDDGPKQFF
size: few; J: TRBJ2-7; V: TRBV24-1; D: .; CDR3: CATSDSRADDPYEQYF
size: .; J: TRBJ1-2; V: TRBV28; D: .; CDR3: CASTLGSFGYTF
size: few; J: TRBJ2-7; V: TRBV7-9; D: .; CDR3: CASSSPGYGNEQYF
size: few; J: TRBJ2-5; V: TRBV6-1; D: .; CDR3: CASSEVGHPPETQYF
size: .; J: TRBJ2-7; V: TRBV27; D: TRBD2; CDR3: CASRPSGRASYEQYF